A single sample is the source of the 8 T cell receptor beta chains below, sequenced in a study of cytotoxic CD8 clonotypes in ibrutinib-treated CLL. Data came from immunoSEQ multiplex PCR; TCRdb stores just in-frame clones and leaves some out. The sample comprises about 140,000 clones, approximately 80% of which are singletons, and 7.5% to 8% rests with the top ten. This specimen was PBMCs, taken after 36 months of ibrutinib treatment. Receptors originate from a human donor with chronic lymphocytic leukemia.

The chain carries TRBV6-5 and TRBJ2-7; 11 nucleotides line up with TRBD2. The junction had 7 bases not matched to a gene; V was cut back by 7 bases and J by 5 bases. The CDR3 runs 14 residues. Germline V gene lookup returns CDR1 MNHEY and CDR2 SVGAGI. CDR3 DNA sequence: TGTGCCAGCATACTTACTAGCGGGAGCCACGAGCAGTACTTC. This encodes CASILTSGSHEQYF.

The CDR3 nucleotides read TGTGCCAGCAGTGAAGACAGGGGGCGCGTCCACGAGCAGTACTTC. Encoded protein: CASSEDRGRVHEQYF. The chain carries TRBV2 and TRBJ2-7, with TRBD1 identical over 9 bases. The CDR3 spans 15 residues. CDR1 is SNHLY and CDR2 is FYNNEI in the germline V gene. The V and J ends lost 1 base and 5 bases, in that order; junction bases with no gene match: 6.

This clone was found a few times. V usage is TRBV18 and J usage is TRBJ1-2, with D hard to call. With 5 bases removed from V and 8 bases from J, the gap between germline ends came to 15 bases. From germline, CDR1 is KGHSH and CDR2 LQKENI. The CDR3 is 13 residues long. The CDR3 sequence: CASSSSQPGGYTF. The CDR3 DNA sequence: TGTGCCAGCTCATCGTCCCAGCCCGGGGGCTACACCTTC.

This clone was counted only a few times. The same CDR3 also results from other DNA sequences found in this sample. The gene calls are TRBV19 and TRBJ2-1; D ambiguous. Germline V gives CDR1 LNHDA, CDR2 SQIVND (reference sequence). This CDR3 is built from 11 residues. Between the trimmed V and J ends, which lost 5 bases and 2 bases, there was a span of 1 base. The CDR3 spells CASSAYNEQFF. DNA for the CDR3: TGTGCCAGTAGTGCCTACAATGAGCAGTTCTTC.

The V call is TRBV7-6, the J call TRBJ2-3; D is perhaps TRBD1 (5 bases). The germline CDR1 and CDR2 sequences are SGHVS and FNYEAQ. V was clipped by 2 bases and J by 6 bases, with 15 bases between them. This CDR3 contains 15 residues. CDR3 region: CASSLLARGGDTQYF. In nucleotides, the CDR3 is TGTGCCAGCAGCTTATTAGCTAGGGGTGGGGATACGCAGTATTTT. Full variable domain (remainder filled in from reference TRBV7-6 and TRBJ2-3): GAGVSQSPRYKVTKRGQDVALRCDPISGHVSLYWYRQALGQGPEFLTYFNYEAQQDKSGLPNDRFSAERPEGSISTLTIQRTEQRDSAMYRCASSLLARGGDTQYFGPGTRLTVL.

The rearrangement uses TRBV5-8 and TRBJ1-4, with D possibly matching TRBD1 (5 bases). Germline values: CDR1 SGHTS, CDR2 YDEGEE. Deletions cut 6 bases from V and 3 bases from J, with 15 bases between. The CDR3 has 15 residues. The CDR3 spells CASTLLGESNEKLFF. CDR3 in DNA: TGTGCCAGCACCTTACTGGGGGAGTCTAATGAAAAACTGTTTTTT.

The chain is built from TRBV4-2 and TRBJ2-2, with TRBD2 matching over 7 bases. With V trimmed by 2 bases and J by 0 bases, 3 bases remained unmatched. From germline, CDR1 is LGHNA and CDR2 YNFKEQ. This CDR3 region has 16 residues. Here the CDR3 reads CASSQLGLTNTGELFF. In DNA form, the CDR3 reads TGTGCCAGCAGCCAATTGGGACTAACGAACACCGGGGAGCTGTTTTTT.

This clone was detected a few times. The chain recombines TRBV27 with TRBJ1-6; D not resolved. The CDR3 has 14 amino acids. V gave up 6 bases and J gave up 12 bases, with 18 bases separating them. CDR1 MNHEY and CDR2 SMNVEV come from the germline V gene (reference sequence). CDR3 amino acids: CASSSDTQRRPLHF. The CDR3 DNA is TGTGCCAGCAGCTCAGACACCCAACGGAGACCCCTCCACTTT.